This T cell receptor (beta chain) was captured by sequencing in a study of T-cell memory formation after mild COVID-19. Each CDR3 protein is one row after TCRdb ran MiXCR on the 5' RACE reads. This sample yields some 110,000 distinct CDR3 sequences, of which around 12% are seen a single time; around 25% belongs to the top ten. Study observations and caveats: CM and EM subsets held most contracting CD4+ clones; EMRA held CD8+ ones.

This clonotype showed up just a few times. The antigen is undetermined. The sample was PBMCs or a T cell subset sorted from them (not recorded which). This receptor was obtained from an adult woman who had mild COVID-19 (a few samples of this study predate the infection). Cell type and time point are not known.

CDR3 sequence: CSAIVRGGSSHNEQFF. The CDR3 DNA reads as TGCAGTGCTATAGTTCGGGGCGGGAGTTCCCACAATGAGCAGTTCTTC. The chain combines TRBV20-1 with TRBJ2-1, with TRBD2 matching over 7 bases. This CDR3 region has 16 residues. Germline CDR1 reads DFQATT; CDR2 reads SNEGSKA (reference sequence). With 4 bases clipped from V and 5 bases from J, the junction kept 14 bases outside the gene matches.